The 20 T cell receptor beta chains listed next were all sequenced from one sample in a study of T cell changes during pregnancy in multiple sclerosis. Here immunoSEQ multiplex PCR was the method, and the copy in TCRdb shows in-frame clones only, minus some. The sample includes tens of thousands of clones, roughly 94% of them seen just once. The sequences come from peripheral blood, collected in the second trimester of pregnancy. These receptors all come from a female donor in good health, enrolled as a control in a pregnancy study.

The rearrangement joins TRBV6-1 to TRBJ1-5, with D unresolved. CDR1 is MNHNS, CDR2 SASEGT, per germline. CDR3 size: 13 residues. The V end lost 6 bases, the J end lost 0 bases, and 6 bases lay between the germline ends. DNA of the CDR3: TGTGCCAGCAGCGCGTATAGCAATCAGCCCCAGCATTTT. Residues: CASSAYSNQPQHF.

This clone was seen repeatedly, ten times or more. The chain's CDR3 is CASSLATGPYEQYF. As DNA, the CDR3 is TGCGCCAGCAGTCTCGCGACAGGGCCCTACGAGCAGTACTTC. The rearrangement uses TRBV23-1 and TRBJ2-7, with 7 positions matching TRBD1. TRBV23-1 is designated an ORF whose function remains uncertain. The V gene end was trimmed by 4 bases and the J gene end by 2 bases; junction bases not matched to a gene: 5. This CDR3 has 14 amino acids.

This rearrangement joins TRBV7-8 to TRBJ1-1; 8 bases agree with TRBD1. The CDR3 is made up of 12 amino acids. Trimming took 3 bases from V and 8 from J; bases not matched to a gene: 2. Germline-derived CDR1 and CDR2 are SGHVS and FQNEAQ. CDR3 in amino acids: CASSFGQGEAFF. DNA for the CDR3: TGTGCCAGCAGCTTCGGACAGGGAGAAGCTTTCTTT.

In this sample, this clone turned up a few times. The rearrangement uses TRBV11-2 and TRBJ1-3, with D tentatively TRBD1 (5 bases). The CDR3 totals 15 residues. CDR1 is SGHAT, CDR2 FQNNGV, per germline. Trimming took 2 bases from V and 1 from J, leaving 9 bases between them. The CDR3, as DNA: TGTGCCAGCAGCTTAAGGCGGGGGTCTGGAAACACCATATATTTT. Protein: CASSLRRGSGNTIYF. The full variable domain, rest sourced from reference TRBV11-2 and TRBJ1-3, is EAGVAQSPRYKIIEKRQSVAFWCNPISGHATLYWYQQILGQGPKLLIQFQNNGVVDDSQLPKDRFSAERLKGVDSTLKIQPAKLEDSAVYLCASSLRRGSGNTIYFGEGSWLTVV.

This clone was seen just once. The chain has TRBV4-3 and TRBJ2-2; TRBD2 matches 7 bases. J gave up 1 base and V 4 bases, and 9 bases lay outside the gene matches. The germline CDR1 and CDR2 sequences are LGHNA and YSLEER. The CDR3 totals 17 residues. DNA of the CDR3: TGCGCCAGCAGCCGTGAAGATGGCGGGAGGAACACCGGGGAGCTGTTTTTT. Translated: CASSREDGGRNTGELFF.

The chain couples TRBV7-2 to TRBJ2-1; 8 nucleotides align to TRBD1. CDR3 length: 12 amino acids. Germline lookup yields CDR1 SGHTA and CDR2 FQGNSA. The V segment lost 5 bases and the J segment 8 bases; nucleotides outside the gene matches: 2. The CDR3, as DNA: TGTGCCAGCAGCGACAGGGGCGATGAGCAGTTCTTC. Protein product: CASSDRGDEQFF.

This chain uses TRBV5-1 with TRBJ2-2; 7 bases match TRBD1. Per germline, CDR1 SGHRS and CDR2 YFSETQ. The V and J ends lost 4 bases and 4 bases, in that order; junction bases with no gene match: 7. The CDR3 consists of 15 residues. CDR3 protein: CASSEWDSPTGELFF. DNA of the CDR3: TGCGCCAGCAGCGAATGGGACAGTCCCACCGGGGAGCTGTTTTTT.

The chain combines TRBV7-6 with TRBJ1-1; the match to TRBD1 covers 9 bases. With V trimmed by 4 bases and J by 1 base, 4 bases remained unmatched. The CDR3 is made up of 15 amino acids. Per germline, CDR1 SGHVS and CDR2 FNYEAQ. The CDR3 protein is CASSSTGGTNTEAFF. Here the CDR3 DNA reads TGTGCCAGCAGCTCGACAGGGGGAACGAACACTGAAGCTTTCTTT. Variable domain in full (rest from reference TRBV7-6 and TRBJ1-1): GAGVSQSPRYKVTKRGQDVALRCDPISGHVSLYWYRQALGQGPEFLTYFNYEAQQDKSGLPNDRFSAERPEGSISTLTIQRTEQRDSAMYRCASSSTGGTNTEAFFGQGTRLTVV.

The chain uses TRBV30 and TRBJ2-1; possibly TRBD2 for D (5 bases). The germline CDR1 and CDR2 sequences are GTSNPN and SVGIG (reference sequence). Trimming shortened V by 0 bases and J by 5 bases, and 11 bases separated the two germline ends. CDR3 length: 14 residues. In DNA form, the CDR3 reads TGTGCCTGGAGTGTCTTTAGAGGGCACAATGAGCAGTTCTTC. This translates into CAWSVFRGHNEQFF.

The CDR3 protein is CASSFDWLGEQYF. The CDR3 DNA sequence: TGCGCCAGCAGCTTTGACTGGTTGGGCGAGCAGTACTTC. The chain joins TRBV5-1 to TRBJ2-7; D is unresolved. V lost 2 bases and J 6 bases, leaving 12 bases between the germline ends. The CDR3 contains 13 residues. Germline values: CDR1 SGHRS, CDR2 YFSETQ.

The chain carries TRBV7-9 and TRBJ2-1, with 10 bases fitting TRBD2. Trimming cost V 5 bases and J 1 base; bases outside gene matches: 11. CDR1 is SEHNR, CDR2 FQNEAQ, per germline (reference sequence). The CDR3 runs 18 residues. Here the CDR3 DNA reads TGTGCCAGCAGCCTAAGCCCGAGCGGGAGGGGGTCCTACAATGAGCAGTTCTTC. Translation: CASSLSPSGRGSYNEQFF.

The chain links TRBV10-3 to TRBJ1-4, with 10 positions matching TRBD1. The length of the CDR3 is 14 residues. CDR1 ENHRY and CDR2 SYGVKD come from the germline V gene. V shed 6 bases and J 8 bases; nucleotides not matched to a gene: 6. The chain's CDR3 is CAIRGGTGEEKLFF. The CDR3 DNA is TGTGCCATCAGGGGGGGGACAGGGGAAGAAAAACTGTTTTTT.

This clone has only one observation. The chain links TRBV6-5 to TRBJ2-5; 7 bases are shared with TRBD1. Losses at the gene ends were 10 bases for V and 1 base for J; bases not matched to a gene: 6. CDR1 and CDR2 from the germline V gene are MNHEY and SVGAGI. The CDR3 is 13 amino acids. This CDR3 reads CATSQGSQETQYF. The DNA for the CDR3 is TGTGCCACCTCACAGGGGTCCCAAGAGACCCAGTACTTC.

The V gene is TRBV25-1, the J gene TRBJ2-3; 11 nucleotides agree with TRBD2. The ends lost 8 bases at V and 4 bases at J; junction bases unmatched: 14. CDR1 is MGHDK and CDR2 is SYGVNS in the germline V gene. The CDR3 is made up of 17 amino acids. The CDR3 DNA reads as TGTGCCAGCCGAGGCATTAGCGGGAGGGCCCGCGCAGATACGCAGTATTTT. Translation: CASRGISGRARADTQYF.

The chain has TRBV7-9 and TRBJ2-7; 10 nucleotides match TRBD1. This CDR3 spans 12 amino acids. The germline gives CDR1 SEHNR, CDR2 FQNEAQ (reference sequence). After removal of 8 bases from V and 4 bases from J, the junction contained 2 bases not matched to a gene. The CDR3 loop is CASAGQGYEQYF. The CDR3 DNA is TGTGCCAGCGCGGGACAGGGGTACGAGCAGTACTTC.

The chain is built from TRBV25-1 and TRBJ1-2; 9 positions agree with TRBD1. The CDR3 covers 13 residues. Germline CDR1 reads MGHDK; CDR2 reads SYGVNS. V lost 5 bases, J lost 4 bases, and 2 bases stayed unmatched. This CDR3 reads CASSPTGGYGYTF. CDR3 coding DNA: TGTGCCAGCAGTCCGACAGGGGGCTATGGCTACACCTTC.

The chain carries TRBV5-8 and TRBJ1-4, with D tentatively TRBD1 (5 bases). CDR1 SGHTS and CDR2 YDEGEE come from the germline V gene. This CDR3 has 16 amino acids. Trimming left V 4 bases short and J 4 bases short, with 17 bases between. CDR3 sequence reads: CASSPGRQSVNEKLFF. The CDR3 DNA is TGTGCCAGCAGCCCAGGCCGACAGTCGGTTAATGAAAAACTGTTTTTT.

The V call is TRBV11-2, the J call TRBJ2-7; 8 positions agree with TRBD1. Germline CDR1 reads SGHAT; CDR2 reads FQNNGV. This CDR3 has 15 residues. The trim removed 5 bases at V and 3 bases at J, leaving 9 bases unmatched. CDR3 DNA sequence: TGTGCCAGCAGCCCATCGACAGGGGTCCGCTACGAGCAGTACTTC. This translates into CASSPSTGVRYEQYF.

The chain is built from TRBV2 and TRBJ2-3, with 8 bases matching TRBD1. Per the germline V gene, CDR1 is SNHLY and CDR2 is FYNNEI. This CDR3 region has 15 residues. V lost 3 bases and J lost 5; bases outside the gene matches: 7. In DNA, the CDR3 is TGTGCCAGCAGTGAGGAGGGACAGGTGGAAGATACGCAGTATTTT. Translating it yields CASSEEGQVEDTQYF.

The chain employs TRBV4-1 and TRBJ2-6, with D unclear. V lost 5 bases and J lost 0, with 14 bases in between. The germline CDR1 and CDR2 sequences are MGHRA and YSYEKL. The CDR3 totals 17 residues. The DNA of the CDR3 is TGCGCCAGCAGCAAAGGACGGGTGAGCTCTGGGGCCAACGTCCTGACTTTC. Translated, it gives CASSKGRVSSGANVLTF.